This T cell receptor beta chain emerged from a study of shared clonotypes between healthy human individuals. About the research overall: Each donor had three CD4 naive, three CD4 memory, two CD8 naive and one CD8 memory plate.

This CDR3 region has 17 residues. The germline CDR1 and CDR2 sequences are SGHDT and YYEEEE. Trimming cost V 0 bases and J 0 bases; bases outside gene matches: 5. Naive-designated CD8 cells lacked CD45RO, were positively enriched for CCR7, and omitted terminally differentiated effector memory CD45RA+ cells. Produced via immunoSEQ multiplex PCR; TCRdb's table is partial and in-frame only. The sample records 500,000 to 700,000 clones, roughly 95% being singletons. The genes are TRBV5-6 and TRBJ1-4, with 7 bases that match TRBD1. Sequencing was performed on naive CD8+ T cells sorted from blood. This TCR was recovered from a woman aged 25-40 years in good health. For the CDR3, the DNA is TGTGCCAGCAGCTTGGTTACAGGGGATGCAACTAATGAAAAACTGTTTTTT. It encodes CASSLVTGDATNEKLFF.